A selection of T cell receptor beta chains follows, all from one sample in a study of immune evolution from preneoplasia to lung adenocarcinoma. Sequencing used immunoSEQ multiplex PCR; TCRdb keeps in-frame clones, though not all of them. The sample records roughly 3,200 clones, 48% being singletons. Sequenced input: FFPE normal lung tissue adjacent to the tumor. The receptors stem from a person aged 45-60 years with lung adenocarcinoma. CDR3s include the opening cysteine and the closing phenylalanine or tryptophan.

V gene: TRBV19; J gene: TRBJ2-6; CDR3 protein: CASDGGSGANVLTF
V gene: TRBV29-1; J gene: TRBJ2-5; CDR3 protein: CSVEMQGPETQYF
V gene: TRBV28; J gene: TRBJ1-1; CDR3 protein: CASYVPGDETEAFF
V gene: TRBV7-6; J gene: TRBJ1-4; CDR3 protein: CASSSLGVGSTNEKLFF
V gene: TRBV7-8; J gene: TRBJ2-1; CDR3 protein: CASSFWSLAGGDEQFF
V gene: TRBV5-6; J gene: TRBJ1-1; CDR3 protein: CASSPFPGSTEAFF
V gene: TRBV28; J gene: TRBJ2-1; CDR3 protein: CASSLTVPGSYNEQFF
V gene: TRBV5-6; J gene: TRBJ2-7; CDR3 protein: CASSPYSRGPGEQYF
V gene: TRBV7-6; J gene: TRBJ1-1; CDR3 protein: CASSWDRGVTEAFF
V gene: TRBV7-6; J gene: TRBJ1-6; CDR3 protein: CASSLMGQGNSPLHF
V gene: TRBV6-4; J gene: TRBJ2-4; CDR3 protein: CASSETQTGLRCHIQYF
V gene: TRBV7-8; J gene: TRBJ2-7; CDR3 protein: CASSLGGTGLSYEQYF
V gene: TRBV2; J gene: TRBJ1-1; CDR3 protein: CASSSSRGTEAFF
V gene: TRBV29-1; J gene: TRBJ2-3; CDR3 protein: CSGSDSGTDTQYF
V gene: TRBV29-1; J gene: TRBJ2-3; CDR3 protein: CSVRGSRTGHTDTQYF
V gene: TRBV6-5; J gene: TRBJ2-5; CDR3 protein: CASSYSGVGWETQYF
V gene: TRBV4-1; J gene: TRBJ2-2; CDR3 protein: CASSLDGGGADDGELFF
V gene: TRBV28; J gene: TRBJ2-3; CDR3 protein: CASIGVGTDTQYF
V gene: TRBV7-8; J gene: TRBJ2-2; CDR3 protein: CASSSAGTWGTGELFF
V gene: TRBV9; J gene: TRBJ2-3; CDR3 protein: CASSVASGGLADTQYF
V gene: TRBV5-1; J gene: TRBJ1-2; CDR3 protein: CASSLGTTDGYGYTF
V gene: TRBV19; J gene: TRBJ2-5; CDR3 protein: CASRGADQETQYF
V gene: TRBV7-2; J gene: TRBJ2-7; CDR3 protein: CASSLNGQGFNEQYF
V gene: TRBV11-3; J gene: TRBJ2-1; CDR3 protein: CASSRAEEQFF
V gene: TRBV11-2; J gene: TRBJ2-6; CDR3 protein: CASSPGTGGVGANVLTF
V gene: TRBV7-2; J gene: TRBJ2-7; CDR3 protein: CASRSSGGSYEQYF
V gene: TRBV19; J gene: TRBJ2-1; CDR3 protein: CASSIKTSGSTYNEQFF
V gene: TRBV30; J gene: TRBJ1-5; CDR3 protein: CAWSVQDQPQHF
V gene: TRBV5-6; J gene: TRBJ2-7; CDR3 protein: CASSLAGGPLLEQYF
V gene: TRBV5-4; J gene: TRBJ1-2; CDR3 protein: CASSWWGGSDYGYTF
V gene: TRBV30; J gene: TRBJ1-5; CDR3 protein: CAWSQDRDQPQHF
V gene: TRBV19; J gene: TRBJ2-2; CDR3 protein: CASSNQGRYRRSGELFF
V gene: TRBV28; J gene: TRBJ2-2; CDR3 protein: CASRRGGGTGELFF
V gene: TRBV19; J gene: TRBJ1-2; CDR3 protein: CASSSPDRDRNYGYTF
V gene: TRBV30; J gene: TRBJ1-5; CDR3 protein: CAWSVLRDQPQHF
V gene: TRBV27; J gene: TRBJ2-1; CDR3 protein: CASSLSVTYNEQFF